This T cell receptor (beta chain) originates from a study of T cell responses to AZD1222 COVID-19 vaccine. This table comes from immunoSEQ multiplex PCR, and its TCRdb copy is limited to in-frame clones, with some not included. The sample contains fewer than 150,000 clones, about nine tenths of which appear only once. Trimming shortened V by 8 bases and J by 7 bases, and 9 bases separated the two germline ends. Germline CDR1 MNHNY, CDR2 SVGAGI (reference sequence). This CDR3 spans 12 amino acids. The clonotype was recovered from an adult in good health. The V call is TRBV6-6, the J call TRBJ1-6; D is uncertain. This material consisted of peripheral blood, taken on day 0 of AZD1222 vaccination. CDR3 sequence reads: CASGVNNSPLHF. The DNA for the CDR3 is TGTGCCAGCGGGGTTAACAATTCACCCCTCCACTTT.